This TCR beta chain emerged from a study of brain T cells in children with intractable seizures. Germline CDR1 and CDR2: GTSNPN and SVGIG (reference sequence). The CDR3 loop spans 12 amino acids. The V end was cut by 2 bases, the J end by 3 bases, with 8 bases between. Documented time point: blood from clinic visit 5 months post-surgery; TSC patient then seizure free. Data came from immunoSEQ multiplex PCR; TCRdb stores just in-frame clones and leaves some out. In the table there are around 340,000 clones, 93% of which are singletons. The chain links TRBV30 to TRBJ2-7; unclear D gene. The sequence derives from a boy less than two years old with tuberous sclerosis and intractable seizures. The sequenced sample was peripheral blood, obtained roughly 5 months after surgery. CDR3 region: CAWSPLGYEQYF. The CDR3 DNA follows: TGTGCCTGGAGTCCCCTGGGCTACGAGCAGTACTTC.